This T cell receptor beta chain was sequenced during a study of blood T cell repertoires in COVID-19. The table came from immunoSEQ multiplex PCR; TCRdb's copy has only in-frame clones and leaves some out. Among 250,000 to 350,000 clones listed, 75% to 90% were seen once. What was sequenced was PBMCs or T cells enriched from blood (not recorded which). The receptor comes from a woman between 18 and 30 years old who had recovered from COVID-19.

CDR3 bases: TGTGCCAGCAGTTTAAGGGAGGGGGGCGAGCAGTACTTC. Translation gives CASSLREGGEQYF. This rearrangement joins TRBV27 to TRBJ2-7; possibly TRBD2 for D (7 bases). Germline assignment: CDR1 MNHEY and CDR2 SMNVEV (reference sequence). V was clipped by 2 bases and J by 6 bases, with 11 bases between them. The CDR3 extends over 13 amino acids.